The clone carrying this T cell receptor beta chain appeared many times. Antigen specificity is unknown. The CDR3 has 17 amino acids. Trimming took off 0 bases at V and 0 bases at J, with 14 bases between the two ends. The germline V gene has CDR1 SGHKS and CDR2 YYEKEE (reference sequence). This sample is part of a study of T-cell reconstitution after alpha-beta-depleted transplantation in children. Study results and limitations: Most T-cell counts and diversity one year after the transplant came from T cells that were newly produced. Recipient T cells and thymic progenitors that survived gave rise to the high TCRbeta diversity observed at day 60 in some patients. Two months or so post-transplant, alpha-beta T cells reportedly derived from several hundred expanded graft clones.

The TCRbeta library was prepared with unique molecular identifiers. TCRdb called the PCR reads again in MiXCR, with one record for every CDR3 protein. The sample includes more than 90,000 distinct CDR3 sequences, under 13% seen only once; the top ten take 30% to 35%. The chain combines TRBV5-5 with TRBJ2-3; a weak D match, TRBD2 (6 bases). Source: PBMCs, taken before TCRalphabeta/CD19-depleted stem cell transplant. This TCR was recovered from a boy between 2 and 10 years old with acute lymphoblastic leukemia, due to receive a stem cell transplant. CDR3 region: CASSLDWGGSSTDTQYF. Written as DNA, the CDR3 is TGTGCCAGCAGCTTGGATTGGGGAGGCTCTAGCACAGATACGCAGTATTTT. Full variable domain (outside the CDR3, taken from reference TRBV5-5 and TRBJ2-3): DAGVTQSPTHLIKTRGQQVTLRCSPISGHKSVSWYQQVLGQGPQFIFQYYEKEERGRGNFPDRFSARQFPNYSSELNVNALLLGDSALYLCASSLDWGGSSTDTQYFGPGTRLTVL.